This TCR beta chain was recorded in a study of blood T cell repertoires in COVID-19. Per germline, CDR1 MNHEY and CDR2 SMNVEV (reference sequence). J lost 7 bases, V lost 8 bases, and 12 bases had no gene match. The CDR3 runs 15 residues. The method was immunoSEQ multiplex PCR; TCRdb's version includes in-frame clones alone and lacks a portion of them. The sample has some 350,000 clones; about 90% are singletons. The source material was peripheral blood. This TCR was recovered from a woman between 18 and 30 years old who had recovered from COVID-19. V usage is TRBV27 and J usage is TRBJ1-4; 8 nucleotides agree with TRBD1. In nucleotides, the CDR3 is TGTGCCAGCCGGACCACAGGGGGATGGGGTGAAAAACTGTTTTTT. Protein sequence: CASRTTGGWGEKLFF.